These 20 T cell receptor beta chains were all obtained from the same sample, sequenced in a study of identical twins. TCRdb re-derived calls from the 5' RACE reads in MiXCR, one entry per CDR3 protein. The sample lists a few hundred thousand distinct CDR3 sequences; approximately 25% were seen once. These sequences were also reported in another study, on T cells expressing NK-cell markers.

Material for sequencing was CD4+ T cells sorted from blood. The source of these receptors is a woman aged 18-29 years in good health.

The chain recombines TRBV7-8 with TRBJ1-2, with D perhaps matching TRBD1 (5 bases). The V end was cut by 5 bases, the J end by 4 bases, with 17 bases between. Germline lookup yields CDR1 SGHVS and CDR2 FQNEAQ. The CDR3 contains 15 residues. CDR3 sequence: CASSPLGDGLYGYTF. In DNA, the CDR3 is TGTGCCAGCAGCCCCCTTGGGGACGGTCTCTATGGCTACACCTTC.

This clonotype appeared many times. The chain has TRBV20-1 and TRBJ2-7, with D possibly TRBD2 on 6 matching bases. The germline V gene has CDR1 DFQATT and CDR2 SNEGSKA (reference sequence). The CDR3 is 15 residues long. V gave up 6 bases and J gave up 5 bases, with 23 bases separating them. The CDR3 DNA sequence: TGCAGTGCCCATGACCGGGACTCCCAAGCCCACGAGCAGTACTTC. Its protein is CSAHDRDSQAHEQYF.

The chain couples TRBV15 to TRBJ2-2; 8 bases align to TRBD2. Germline loops: CDR1 LNHNV, CDR2 YYDKDF (reference sequence). Losses at the gene ends were 1 base for V and 6 bases for J; bases not matched to a gene: 4. The CDR3 has 15 amino acids. CDR3 DNA: TGTGCCACCAGCAGAGCCCCCGGGAGGGCCGGGGAGCTGTTTTTT. As protein: CATSRAPGRAGELFF.

V is TRBV10-3 and J is TRBJ2-7; a weak D match, TRBD2 (6 bases). The germline V gene encodes CDR1 ENHRY and CDR2 SYGVKD. The V end lost 2 bases, the J end lost 2 bases, and 13 bases lay between the germline ends. The CDR3 consists of 15 residues. This chain's CDR3 is CAISEGGSGTYEQYF. In DNA form, the CDR3 reads TGTGCCATCAGTGAGGGGGGGAGTGGGACCTACGAGCAGTACTTC.

In its sample, this clonotype was seen a few times. V is TRBV7-8 and J is TRBJ2-1; D perhaps matches TRBD2 (5 bases). The V and J ends lost 2 bases and 5 bases respectively, with 13 bases between them. Per germline, CDR1 SGHVS and CDR2 FQNEAQ. There are 15 residues in the CDR3. Here the CDR3 DNA reads TGTGCCAGCAGCTTACGAGAGGGTAGGAACAATGAGCAGTTCTTC. Translated, it gives CASSLREGRNNEQFF.

The rearrangement joins TRBV4-1 to TRBJ1-1; TRBD1 might be the D (5 bases). Trimming removed 2 bases from V and 8 bases from J, with 9 bases in between. Germline CDR1 reads MGHRA; CDR2 reads YSYEKL. The length of the CDR3 is 12 residues. CDR3 amino acids: CASSQHSGEAFF. The CDR3 DNA is TGCGCCAGCAGCCAACACTCAGGGGAAGCTTTCTTT.

The rearrangement links TRBV5-1 to TRBJ2-3; D may correspond to TRBD1 or TRBD2 (6 bases each). Looked up from germline, CDR1 is SGHRS and CDR2 is YFSETQ. The CDR3 has 14 amino acids. The germline V and J ends were trimmed by 5 bases and 5 bases, with 15 bases remaining between them. CDR3 nucleotide sequence: TGCGCCAGCAGAGAAGGGGGGAGTGGAGATACGCAGTATTTT. Amino acids: CASREGGSGDTQYF.

The chain is built from TRBV24-1 and TRBJ2-1; TRBD1 aligns across 10 bases. This CDR3 region has 13 residues. After removal of 3 bases from V and 11 bases from J, the junction contained 3 bases not matched to a gene. Germline values: CDR1 KGHDR, CDR2 SFDVKD. CDR3 DNA: TGTGCCACCAGTGATACGACAGGGGGCCAGCAGTTCTTC. Protein sequence: CATSDTTGGQQFF.

This clonotype was detected a few times. The chain employs TRBV7-8 and TRBJ2-3; no clear D gene. Germline CDR1 and CDR2: SGHVS and FQNEAQ. Trimming left V 6 bases short and J 1 base short, with 11 bases between. CDR3 length: 14 residues. The CDR3 bases are TGTGCCAGCAGTAGAAAAGGACGCACAGATACGCAGTATTTT. Translating it yields CASSRKGRTDTQYF.

This clonotype was observed a handful of times. The chain carries TRBV6-2 or TRBV6-3 and TRBJ2-7; 11 bases agree with TRBD1. The CDR3 is 15 residues long. The trim removed 4 bases at V and 6 bases at J, leaving 8 bases unmatched. Germline CDR1 and CDR2: MNHEY and SVGEGT. Written as DNA, the CDR3 is TGTGCCAGCAGTTCCCGGACAGGGGGCGTAACCGAGCAGTACTTC. Residues: CASSSRTGGVTEQYF.

The rearrangement uses TRBV11-1 and TRBJ2-2, with D possibly matching TRBD2 (6 bases). V dropped 1 base and J dropped 7 bases, with 13 bases sitting between them. Germline V CDR1 and CDR2: SGHAT, FQDESV (reference sequence). The CDR3 has 15 amino acids. CDR3 amino acids: CASSLDGGTNGELFF. CDR3 in DNA: TGTGCCAGCAGCTTAGATGGGGGGACGAACGGGGAGCTGTTTTTT.

This clonotype has at least ten counts. The J gene is TRBJ2-5, the V gene TRBV7-2; D remains ambiguous. CDR1 is SGHTA, CDR2 FQGNSA, per germline. V gave up 1 base and J gave up 0 bases, with 6 bases separating them. The CDR3 runs 14 residues. In nucleotides, the CDR3 is TGTGCCAGCAGCTTAGGACCTTACCAAGAGACCCAGTACTTC. Amino acid sequence: CASSLGPYQETQYF.

This clonotype was seen many times. The V call is TRBV5-1, the J call TRBJ1-5; D is possibly TRBD1 (5 bases). Germline assignment: CDR1 SGHRS and CDR2 YFSETQ. V gave up 1 base and J gave up 4 bases, with 12 bases separating them. The CDR3 runs 15 residues. CDR3 sequence reads: CASSLLGAGNQPQHF. CDR3 nucleotide sequence: TGCGCCAGCAGCTTGCTCGGGGCAGGTAATCAGCCCCAGCATTTT.

The rearrangement uses TRBV4-3 and TRBJ1-4; no firm D call. The V and J ends lost 0 bases and 3 bases respectively, with 17 bases between them. Germline CDR1 LGHNA, CDR2 YSLEER. CDR3 length equals 18 residues. CDR3 nucleotides: TGCGCCAGCAGCCAAGATTTCCTGGGTGGGGAACCTAATGAAAAACTGTTTTTT. Translation: CASSQDFLGGEPNEKLFF.

The CDR3 DNA sequence: TGCGCCAGCAGCCTAGGGGTATTCAATGAGCAGTTCTTC. Amino acids: CASSLGVFNEQFF. The rearrangement links TRBV4-3 to TRBJ2-1, with D tentatively TRBD1 (5 bases). V gave up 4 bases and J gave up 6 bases, with 10 bases separating them. This CDR3 region has 13 residues. Germline V lookup: CDR1 LGHNA, CDR2 YSLEER.

In this sample, this clonotype turned up a few times. The chain uses TRBV6-5 and TRBJ1-3, with a tentative D call TRBD1 (6 bases). This CDR3 region has 16 residues. CDR1 is MNHEY, CDR2 SVGAGI, per germline. With 4 bases removed from V and 0 bases from J, the gap between germline ends came to 13 bases. CDR3 amino acids: CASSSARGGSGNTIYF. The CDR3 region has the DNA TGTGCCAGCAGTTCCGCCCGAGGGGGCTCTGGAAACACCATATATTTT.

This clonotype was found a few times. In nucleotides, the CDR3 is TGTGCCAGCAGTTTGGGGATCTCTCCAGATACGCAGTATTTT. Protein sequence: CASSLGISPDTQYF. This chain connects TRBV12-3 or TRBV12-4 to TRBJ2-3, with no clear D. This CDR3 spans 14 amino acids. Trimming pared 3 bases from V and 4 bases from J, leaving 11 bases between.

This clonotype was seen more than once but under ten times. The V gene is TRBV3-1, the J gene TRBJ2-7; the match to TRBD2 covers 8 bases. The length of the CDR3 is 13 residues. With V trimmed by 7 bases and J by 0 bases, 2 bases remained unmatched. Germline V gives CDR1 LGHDT, CDR2 YNNKEL (reference sequence). CDR3 coding DNA: TGTGCCAGCAAGCGGGGGAACTCCTACGAGCAGTACTTC. It is translated as CASKRGNSYEQYF.

V gene TRBV9 combines with J gene TRBJ2-5; D may be TRBD2 (6 bases). Trimming pared 3 bases from V and 3 bases from J, leaving 9 bases between. The CDR3 is 13 residues long. Germline values: CDR1 SGDLS, CDR2 YYNGEE. DNA of the CDR3: TGTGCCAGCAGCGGCGCGGGAAAAGAGACCCAGTACTTC. The encoded protein is CASSGAGKETQYF.

This rearrangement joins TRBV3-1 to TRBJ1-1; the D is unclear. From germline, CDR1 is LGHDT and CDR2 YNNKEL (reference sequence). The CDR3 loop spans 14 amino acids. Trimming stripped 0 bases from V and 3 bases from J, with 8 bases between. The CDR3 nucleotides are TGTGCCAGCAGCCAAGATCGGGTCTACACTGAAGCTTTCTTT. Its protein product is CASSQDRVYTEAFF. The variable domain in full, completed from reference TRBV3-1 and TRBJ1-1, reads DTAVSQTPKYLVTQMGNDKSIKCEQNLGHDTMYWYKQDSKKFLKIMFSYNNKELIINETVPNRFSPKSPDKAHLNLHINSLELGDSAVYFCASSQDRVYTEAFFGQGTRLTVV.